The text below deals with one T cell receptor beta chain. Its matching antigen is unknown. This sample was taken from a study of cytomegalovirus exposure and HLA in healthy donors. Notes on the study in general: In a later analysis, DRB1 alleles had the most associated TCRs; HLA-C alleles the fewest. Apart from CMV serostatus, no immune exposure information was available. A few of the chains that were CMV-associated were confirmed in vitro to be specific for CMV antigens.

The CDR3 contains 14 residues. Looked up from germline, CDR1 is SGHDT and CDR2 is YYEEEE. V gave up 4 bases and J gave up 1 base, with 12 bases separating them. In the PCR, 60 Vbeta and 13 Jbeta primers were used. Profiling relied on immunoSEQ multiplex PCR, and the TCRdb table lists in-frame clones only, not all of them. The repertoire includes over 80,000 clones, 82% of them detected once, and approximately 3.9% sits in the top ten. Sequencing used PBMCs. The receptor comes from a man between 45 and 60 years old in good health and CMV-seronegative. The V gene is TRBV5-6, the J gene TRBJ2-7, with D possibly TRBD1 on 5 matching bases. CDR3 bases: TGTGCCAGCAGCAGGGCCTCAGGGTCCTACGAGCAGTACTTC. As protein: CASSRASGSYEQYF.